This T cell receptor beta chain was found in a study of cytomegalovirus exposure and HLA in healthy donors. Overall study findings and caveats: There were reportedly fewer N-insertions in an Asian-associated ancestry cluster than the roughly 670-donor mean, in a later analysis. Earlier findings revealed that most TCR beta V segments proved productive either about 87% or about 30% of the time. TCR beta sequences reportedly predicted most subjects' HLA-A and HLA-B alleles accurately. The authors later found most CMV-associated TCR beta chains appeared HLA-restricted.

Amplification used 60 Vbeta primers and 13 Jbeta primers. Profiled with immunoSEQ multiplex PCR; TCRdb holds only in-frame clones, not every one. The sample includes approximately 170,000 clones, roughly 84% of them seen just once. V was shortened by 0 bases and J by 2 bases, with 17 bases between the two germline ends. From germline, CDR1 is LNHNV and CDR2 YYDKDF (reference sequence). This CDR3 is built from 17 residues. With respect to this clone: Antigen: not known.

Sequencing was carried out using PBMCs. The gene calls are TRBV15 and TRBJ2-7, with D uncertain. This sequence originates from a man younger than 40 in good health and CMV-seropositive. Here the CDR3 DNA reads TGTGCCACCAGCAGAGATCCGGGTACGGCTGGAACCTACGAGCAGTACTTC. It yields the protein CATSRDPGTAGTYEQYF.